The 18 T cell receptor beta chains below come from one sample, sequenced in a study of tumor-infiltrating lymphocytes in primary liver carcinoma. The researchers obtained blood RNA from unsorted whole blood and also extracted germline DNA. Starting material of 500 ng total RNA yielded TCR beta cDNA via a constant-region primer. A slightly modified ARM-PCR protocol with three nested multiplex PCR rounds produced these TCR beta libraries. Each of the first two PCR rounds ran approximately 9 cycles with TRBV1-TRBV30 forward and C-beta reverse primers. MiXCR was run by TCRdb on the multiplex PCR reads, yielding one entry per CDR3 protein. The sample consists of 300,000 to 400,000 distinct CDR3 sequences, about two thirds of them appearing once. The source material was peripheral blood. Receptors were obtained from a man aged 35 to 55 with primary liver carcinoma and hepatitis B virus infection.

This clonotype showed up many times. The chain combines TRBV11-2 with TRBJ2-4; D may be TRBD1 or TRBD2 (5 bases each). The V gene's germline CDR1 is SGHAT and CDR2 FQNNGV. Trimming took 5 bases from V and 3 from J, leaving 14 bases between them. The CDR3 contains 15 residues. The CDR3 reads CASSTRDAIKNIQYF. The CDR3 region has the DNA TGTGCCAGCAGCACTCGGGACGCCATCAAAAACATTCAGTACTTC.

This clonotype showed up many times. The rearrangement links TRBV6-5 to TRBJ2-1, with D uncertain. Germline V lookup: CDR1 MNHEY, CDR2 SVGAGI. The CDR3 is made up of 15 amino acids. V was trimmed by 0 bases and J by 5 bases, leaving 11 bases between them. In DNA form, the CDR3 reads TGTGCCAGCAGTTACTCCCCGAAACTACACAATGAGCAGTTCTTC. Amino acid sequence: CASSYSPKLHNEQFF.

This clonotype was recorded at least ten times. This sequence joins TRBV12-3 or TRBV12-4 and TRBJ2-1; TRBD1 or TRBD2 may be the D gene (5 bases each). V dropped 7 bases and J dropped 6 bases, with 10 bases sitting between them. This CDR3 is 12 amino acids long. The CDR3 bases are TGTGCCAGCACCTTTGGGGGCAATGAGCAGTTCTTC. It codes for CASTFGGNEQFF.

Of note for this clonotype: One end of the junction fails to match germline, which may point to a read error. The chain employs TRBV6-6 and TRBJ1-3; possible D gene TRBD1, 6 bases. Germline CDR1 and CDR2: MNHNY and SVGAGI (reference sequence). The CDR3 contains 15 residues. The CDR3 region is CTSSYGRGSGNTIYF. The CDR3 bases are TGTACCAGCAGTTACGGCAGGGGCTCCGGAAACACCATATATTTT.

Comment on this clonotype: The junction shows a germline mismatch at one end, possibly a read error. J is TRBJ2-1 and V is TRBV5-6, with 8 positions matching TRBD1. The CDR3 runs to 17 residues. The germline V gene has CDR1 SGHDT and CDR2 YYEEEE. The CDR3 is CAGSLGQAYLSYNEQFF. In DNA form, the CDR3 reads TGTGCCGGCAGCTTGGGACAGGCATACCTCTCCTACAATGAGCAGTTCTTC.

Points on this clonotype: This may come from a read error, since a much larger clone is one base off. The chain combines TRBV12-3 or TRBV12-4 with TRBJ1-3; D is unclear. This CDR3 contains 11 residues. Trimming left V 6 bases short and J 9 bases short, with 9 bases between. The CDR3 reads CASSRRSTIYF. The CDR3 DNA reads TGTGCCAGCAGCCGCCGGAGCACCATATATTTT.

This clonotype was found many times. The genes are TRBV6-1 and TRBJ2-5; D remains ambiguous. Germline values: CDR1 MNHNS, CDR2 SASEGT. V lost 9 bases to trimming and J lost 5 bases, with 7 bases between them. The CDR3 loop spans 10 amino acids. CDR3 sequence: CASGVETQYF. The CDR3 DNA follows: TGTGCCAGTGGGGTGGAGACCCAGTACTTC.

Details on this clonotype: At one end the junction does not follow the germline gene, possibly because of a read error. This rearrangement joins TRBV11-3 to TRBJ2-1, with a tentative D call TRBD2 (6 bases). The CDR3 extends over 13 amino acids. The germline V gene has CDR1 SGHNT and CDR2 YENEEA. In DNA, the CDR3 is TGTGTCAGCAGCCGCGGGAACGACAATAAGCAGTTCTTC. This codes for CVSSRGNDNKQFF.

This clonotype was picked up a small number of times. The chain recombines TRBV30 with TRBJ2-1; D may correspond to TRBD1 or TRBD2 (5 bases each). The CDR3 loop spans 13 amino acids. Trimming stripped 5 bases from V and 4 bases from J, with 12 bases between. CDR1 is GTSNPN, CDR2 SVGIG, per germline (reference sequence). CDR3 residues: CAWEGDGYNEQFF. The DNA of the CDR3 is TGTGCCTGGGAAGGGGACGGGTACAATGAGCAGTTCTTC.

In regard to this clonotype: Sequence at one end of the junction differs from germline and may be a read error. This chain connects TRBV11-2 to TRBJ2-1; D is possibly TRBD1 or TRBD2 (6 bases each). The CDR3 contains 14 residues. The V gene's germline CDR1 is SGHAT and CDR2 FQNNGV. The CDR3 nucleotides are TGTGTCAGCAGCTTAGTGGGGGGCCACAATGAGCAGTTCTTC. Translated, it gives CVSSLVGGHNEQFF.

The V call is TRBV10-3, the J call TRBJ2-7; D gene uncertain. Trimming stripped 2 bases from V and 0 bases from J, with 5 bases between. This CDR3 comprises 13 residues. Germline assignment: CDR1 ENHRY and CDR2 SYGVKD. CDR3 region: CAISENCSYEQYF. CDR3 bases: TGTGCCATCAGTGAGAACTGCTCCTACGAGCAGTACTTC.

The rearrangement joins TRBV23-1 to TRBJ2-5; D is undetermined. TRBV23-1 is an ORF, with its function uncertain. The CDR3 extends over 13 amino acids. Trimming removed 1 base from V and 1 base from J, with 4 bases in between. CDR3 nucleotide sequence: TGCGCCAGCAGTCAATACACCCAAGAGACCCAGTACTTC. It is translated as CASSQYTQETQYF.

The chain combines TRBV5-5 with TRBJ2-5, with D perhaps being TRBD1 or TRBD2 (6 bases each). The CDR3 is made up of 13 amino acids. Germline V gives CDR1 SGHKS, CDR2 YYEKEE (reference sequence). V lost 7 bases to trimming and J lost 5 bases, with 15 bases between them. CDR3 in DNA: TGTGCCAGCCGGGAGAGGAGGGGGGAGACCCAGTACTTC. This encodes CASRERRGETQYF.

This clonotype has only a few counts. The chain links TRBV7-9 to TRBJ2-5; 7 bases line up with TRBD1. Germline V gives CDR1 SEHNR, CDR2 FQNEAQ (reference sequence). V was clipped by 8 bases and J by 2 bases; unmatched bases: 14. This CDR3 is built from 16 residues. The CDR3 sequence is CASYPDRDPPQETQYF. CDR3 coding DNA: TGTGCCAGCTACCCCGACAGGGACCCCCCTCAAGAGACCCAGTACTTC.

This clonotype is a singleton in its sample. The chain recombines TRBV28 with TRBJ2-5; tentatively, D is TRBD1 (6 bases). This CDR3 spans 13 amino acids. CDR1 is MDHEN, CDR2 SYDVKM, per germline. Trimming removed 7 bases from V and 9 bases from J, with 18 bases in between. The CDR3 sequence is CASMVRGLESQYF. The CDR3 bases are TGTGCCAGCATGGTCAGGGGATTGGAGTCCCAGTACTTC.

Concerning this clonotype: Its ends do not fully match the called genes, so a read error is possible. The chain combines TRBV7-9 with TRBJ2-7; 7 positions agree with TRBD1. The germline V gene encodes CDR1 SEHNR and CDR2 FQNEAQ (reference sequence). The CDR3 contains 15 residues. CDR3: CVSSRRGQQNYEQYF. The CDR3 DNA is TGTGTCAGCAGCCGCCGGGGACAGCAAAACTACGAGCAGTACTTC.

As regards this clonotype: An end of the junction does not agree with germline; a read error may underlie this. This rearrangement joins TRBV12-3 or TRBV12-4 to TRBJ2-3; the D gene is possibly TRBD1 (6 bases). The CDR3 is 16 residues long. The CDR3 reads CASGPPSGHGADTRYF. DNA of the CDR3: TGTGCCAGCGGCCCTCCGTCGGGACACGGGGCAGATACGCGGTATTTT.

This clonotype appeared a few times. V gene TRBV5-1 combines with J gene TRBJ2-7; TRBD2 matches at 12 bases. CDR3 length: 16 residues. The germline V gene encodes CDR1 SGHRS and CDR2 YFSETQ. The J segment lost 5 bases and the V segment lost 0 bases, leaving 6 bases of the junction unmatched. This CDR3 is CASSLATSGSIHEQYF. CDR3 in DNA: TGCGCCAGCAGCTTGGCGACTAGCGGGAGTATTCACGAGCAGTACTTC.